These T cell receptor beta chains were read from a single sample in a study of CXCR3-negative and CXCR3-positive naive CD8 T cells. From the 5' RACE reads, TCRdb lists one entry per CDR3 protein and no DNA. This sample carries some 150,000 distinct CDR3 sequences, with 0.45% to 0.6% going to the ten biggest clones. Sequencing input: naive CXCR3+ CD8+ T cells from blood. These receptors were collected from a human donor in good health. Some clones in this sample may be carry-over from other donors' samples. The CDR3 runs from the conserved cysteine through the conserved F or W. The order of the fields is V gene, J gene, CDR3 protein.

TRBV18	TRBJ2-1	CASSPRQGKMDEQFF
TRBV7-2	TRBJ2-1	CASSLVAGGEYNEQFF
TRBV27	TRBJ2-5	CASSLLPGLAGPQETQYF
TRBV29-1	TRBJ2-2	CSVVETDRGGSGELFF
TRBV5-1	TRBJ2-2	CASSLPQDRPNTGELFF
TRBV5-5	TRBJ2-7	CASSPGVLAWDEQYF
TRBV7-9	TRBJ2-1	CASSFGLAGFYEQFF
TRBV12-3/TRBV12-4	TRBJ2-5	CASSIFSGSRETQYF
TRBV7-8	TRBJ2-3	CASSPGTSGSTDTQYF
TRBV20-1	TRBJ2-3	CSAKGPSVRTDTQYF
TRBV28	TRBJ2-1	CASSLAPGQGNEQFF
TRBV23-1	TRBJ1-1	CASSRVEEGPF
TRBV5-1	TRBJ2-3	CASSLVGYTDTQYF
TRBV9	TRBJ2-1	CASSFGTNSYNEQFF
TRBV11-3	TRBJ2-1	CASSLEGGFPRTGGGEQFF
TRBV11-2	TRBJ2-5	CASSHRTSGSRETQYF
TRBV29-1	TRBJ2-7	CSAVSGTGGNEQYF
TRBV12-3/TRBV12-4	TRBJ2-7	CASSPTVYEQYF
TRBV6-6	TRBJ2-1	CASSYGQGNEQFF
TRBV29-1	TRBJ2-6	CSVPGTGSGANVLTF
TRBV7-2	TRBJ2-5	CASSKEGLAAAETQYF
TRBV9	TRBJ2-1	CASSVLAGDNEQFF
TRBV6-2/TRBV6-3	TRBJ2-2	CASRLGSGELFF
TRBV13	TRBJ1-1	CASSLNHVGNTEAFF
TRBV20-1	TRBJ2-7	CSARPGGSYEQYF
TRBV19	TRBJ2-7	CASQDRGLSYEQYF
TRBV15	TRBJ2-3	CATSRDFRRPSTDTQYF
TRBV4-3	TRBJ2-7	CASSQEGWEQQYF
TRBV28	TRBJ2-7	CASSFGTSGYEQYF
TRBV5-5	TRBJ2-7	CASSPPEGFPHEQYF
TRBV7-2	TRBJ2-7	CASSRGGIYEQYF
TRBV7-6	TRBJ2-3	CASSPGQGGTDTQYF
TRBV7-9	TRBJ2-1	CASSFRLAGSSYNEQFF
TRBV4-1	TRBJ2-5	CASSQGLAEGQETQYF
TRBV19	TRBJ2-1	CASSQPSIYNEQFF
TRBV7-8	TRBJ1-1	CASSSTGSAEAFF
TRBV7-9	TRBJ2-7	CASSGLSHEQYF
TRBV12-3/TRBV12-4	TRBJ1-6	CASSLWGEDNSPLHF
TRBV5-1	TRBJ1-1	CASSFGTVEAFF
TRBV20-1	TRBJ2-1	CSARPGLAGESSYNEQFF
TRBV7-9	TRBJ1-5	CASSYAGQVNQPQHF
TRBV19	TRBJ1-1	CASSNGDWTEAFF
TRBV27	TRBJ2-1	CASSLLRTSDWNEQFF
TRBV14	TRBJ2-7	CASSQGPQRHFEQYF
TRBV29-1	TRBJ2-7	CSVYLAGIYEQYF
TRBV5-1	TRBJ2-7	CASSLGSGGYEQYF
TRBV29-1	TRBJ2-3	CSVEDMGSDTQYF
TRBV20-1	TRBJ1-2	CSARGGGDYGYTF
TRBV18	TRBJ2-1	CASSREEYDNEQFF
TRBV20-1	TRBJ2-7	CSAGKPGLLVYERYF
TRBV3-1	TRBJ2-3	CASSQDGLEPTDTQYF
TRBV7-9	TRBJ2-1	CASSLGPRKGPLYNEQFF
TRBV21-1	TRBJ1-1	CASGGYPISRAVVTEAFF
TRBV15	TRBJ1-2	CATSRGGGGYTF
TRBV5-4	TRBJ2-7	CASSTPSGGSAGVPYEQYF